This passage covers 5 T cell receptor beta chains from one sample sequenced in a study of cytomegalovirus exposure and HLA in healthy donors. PCR amplification relied on 60 Vbeta primers (plus 13 Jbeta primers). The table came from immunoSEQ multiplex PCR; TCRdb's copy has only in-frame clones and leaves some out. The top ten hold under 8% of the sample, which has some 170,000 clones, over 75% seen once. The specimen was PBMCs. Every receptor here comes from a man in his forties in good health and CMV-seropositive.

The chain links TRBV7-7 to TRBJ1-1; D may be TRBD1 (5 bases). Germline assignment: CDR1 SSHAT and CDR2 FNYEAQ (reference sequence). The V and J ends lost 5 bases and 2 bases respectively, with 12 bases between them. The CDR3 consists of 14 residues. The CDR3 DNA is TGTGCCAGCAGCCCAGGGAGGGACAACACTGAAGCTTTCTTT. Translating gives CASSPGRDNTEAFF.

In regard to this clone: The junction departs from germline at one end; a sequencing error may be responsible. The chain links TRBV6-6 to TRBJ2-6; the D gene is possibly TRBD1 (5 bases). CDR1 is MNHNY and CDR2 is SVGAGI in the germline V gene (reference sequence). The CDR3 length is 16 residues. The CDR3 bases are TGTGCCAGCAGTCCCCGCCTCGATGAAGGGGCCAACGGCCTGACTTTC. Translation: CASSPRLDEGANGLTF.

This clone has only a few counts. This chain uses TRBV14 with TRBJ1-3, with a tentative D call TRBD1 (5 bases). This CDR3 spans 20 amino acids. V was trimmed by 4 bases and J by 0 bases, leaving 25 bases between them. Germline CDR1 reads SGHDN; CDR2 reads FVKESK. CDR3 sequence: CASSPLGSGLRFSSGNTIYF. In DNA form, the CDR3 reads TGTGCCAGCAGCCCTTTGGGGTCGGGACTCCGCTTTAGCTCTGGAAACACCATATATTTT.

The chain carries TRBV11-3 and TRBJ1-3; perhaps TRBD1 as D (6 bases). Germline-derived CDR1 and CDR2 are SGHNT and YENEEA. Deletions cut 4 bases from V and 0 bases from J, with 10 bases between. This CDR3 contains 15 residues. CDR3: CASSWGHNSGNTIYF. Here the CDR3 DNA reads TGTGCCAGCAGCTGGGGACACAACTCTGGAAACACCATATATTTT.

This clone was seen a handful of times. The chain is built from TRBV11-3 and TRBJ1-1; D is unclear. V was shortened by 5 bases and J by 0 bases, with 4 bases between the two germline ends. This CDR3 has 12 amino acids. Germline lookup yields CDR1 SGHNT and CDR2 YENEEA. The CDR3 DNA reads TGTGCCAGCAGCCAAATGAACACTGAAGCTTTCTTT. Translated, it gives CASSQMNTEAFF. Full variable domain (rest looked up from reference TRBV11-3 and TRBJ1-1): EAGVVQSPRYKIIEKKQPVAFWCNPISGHNTLYWYLQNLGQGPELLIRYENEEAVDDSQLPKDRFSAERLKGVDSTLKIQPAELGDSAVYLCASSQMNTEAFFGQGTRLTVV.